This T cell receptor beta chain is from a study of blood T cell repertoires in COVID-19. The CDR3 is 12 amino acids. V was pared by 5 bases and J by 7 bases, with 6 bases between. CDR1 is SGHTA, CDR2 FQGTGA, per germline. As processed by the authors: Reference gene primer amplification yielded estimated nucleated cell counts. Profiled with immunoSEQ multiplex PCR; TCRdb holds only in-frame clones, not every one. V and J calls and clone size follow that table, whereas D and trimming were derived from the DNA. Of around 120,000 clones listed, over 75% were seen once; the top ten hold roughly 10%. Sequencing was done on a sample of peripheral blood. The sequence derives from a man aged 35 to 55 with active or convalescent COVID-19. The V call is TRBV7-3, the J call TRBJ1-6, with TRBD1 as a possible D gene (5 bases). This chain's CDR3 is CASSQGNSPLHF. The CDR3 nucleotides are TGTGCCAGCAGCCAGGGAAATTCACCCCTCCACTTT.